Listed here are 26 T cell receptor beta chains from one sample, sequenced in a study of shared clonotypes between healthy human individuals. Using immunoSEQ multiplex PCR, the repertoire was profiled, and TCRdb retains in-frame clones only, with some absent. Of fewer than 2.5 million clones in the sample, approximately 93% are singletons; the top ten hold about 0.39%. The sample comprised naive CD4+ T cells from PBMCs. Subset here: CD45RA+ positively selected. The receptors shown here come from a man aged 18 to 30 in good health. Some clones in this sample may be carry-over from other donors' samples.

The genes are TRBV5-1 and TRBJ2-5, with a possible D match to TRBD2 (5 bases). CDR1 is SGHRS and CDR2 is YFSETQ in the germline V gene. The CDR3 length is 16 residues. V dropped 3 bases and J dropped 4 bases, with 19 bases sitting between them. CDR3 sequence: CASSSGPRNEGETQYF. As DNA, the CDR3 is TGCGCCAGCAGCTCCGGGCCTCGAAACGAGGGAGAGACCCAGTACTTC.

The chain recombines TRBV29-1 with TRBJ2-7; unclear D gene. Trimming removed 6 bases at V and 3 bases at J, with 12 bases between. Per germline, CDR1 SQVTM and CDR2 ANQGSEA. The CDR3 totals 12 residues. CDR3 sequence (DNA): TGCAGCGTCATGACATCTTACTACGAGCAGTACTTC. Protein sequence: CSVMTSYYEQYF.

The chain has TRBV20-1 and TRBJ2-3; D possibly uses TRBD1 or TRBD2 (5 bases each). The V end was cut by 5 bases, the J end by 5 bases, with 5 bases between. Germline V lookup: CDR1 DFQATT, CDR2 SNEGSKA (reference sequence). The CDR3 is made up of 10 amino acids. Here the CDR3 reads CSAGGDTQYF. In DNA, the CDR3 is TGCAGTGCTGGGGGAGATACGCAGTATTTT.

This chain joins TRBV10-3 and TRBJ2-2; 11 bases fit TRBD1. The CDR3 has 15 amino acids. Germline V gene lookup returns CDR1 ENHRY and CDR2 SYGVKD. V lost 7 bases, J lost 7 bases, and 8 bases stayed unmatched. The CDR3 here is CAIKRTGGEGGELFF. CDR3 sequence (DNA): TGTGCCATCAAACGGACAGGGGGCGAAGGCGGGGAGCTGTTTTTT.

In nucleotides, the CDR3 is TGTGCCAGCAGTGAACTCGCAGGAGATACGCAGTATTTT. Its protein is CASSELAGDTQYF. The gene calls are TRBV6-1 and TRBJ2-3; no definite D call. The CDR3 is made up of 13 amino acids. V was trimmed by 2 bases and J by 5 bases, leaving 8 bases between them. CDR1 MNHNS and CDR2 SASEGT come from the germline V gene.

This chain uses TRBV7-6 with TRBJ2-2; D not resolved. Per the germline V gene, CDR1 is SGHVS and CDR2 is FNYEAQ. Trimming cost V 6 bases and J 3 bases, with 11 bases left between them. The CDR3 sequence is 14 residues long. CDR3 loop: CASRPRWDTGELFF. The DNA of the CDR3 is TGTGCCAGCAGGCCACGATGGGACACCGGGGAGCTGTTTTTT.

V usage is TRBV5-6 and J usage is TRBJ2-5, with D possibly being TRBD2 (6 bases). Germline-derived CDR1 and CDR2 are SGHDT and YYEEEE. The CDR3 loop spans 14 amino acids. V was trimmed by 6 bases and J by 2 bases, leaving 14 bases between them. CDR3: CASTLRGRQETQYF. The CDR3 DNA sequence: TGTGCCAGCACCCTACGAGGGAGGCAAGAGACCCAGTACTTC.

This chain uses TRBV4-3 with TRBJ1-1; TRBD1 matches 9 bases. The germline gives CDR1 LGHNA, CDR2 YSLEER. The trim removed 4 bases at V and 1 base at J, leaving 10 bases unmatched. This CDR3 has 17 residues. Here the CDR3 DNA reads TGCGCCAGCAGCCTCTCACCTCAGGGACAGGGGAACACTGAAGCTTTCTTT. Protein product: CASSLSPQGQGNTEAFF.

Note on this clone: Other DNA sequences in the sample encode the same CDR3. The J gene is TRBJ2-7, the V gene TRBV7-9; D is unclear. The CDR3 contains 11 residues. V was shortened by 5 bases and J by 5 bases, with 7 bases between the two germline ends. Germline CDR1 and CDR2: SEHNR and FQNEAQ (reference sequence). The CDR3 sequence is CASSPRDEQYF. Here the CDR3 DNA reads TGTGCCAGCAGCCCCCGTGACGAGCAGTACTTC.

The CDR3 region has the DNA TGTGCCAGCAGCGTCGGCGGGACCACAGATACGCAGTATTTT. Residues: CASSVGGTTDTQYF. This chain connects TRBV7-2 to TRBJ2-3, with TRBD2 as a possible D gene (6 bases). Germline V gene sequence: CDR1 SGHTA, CDR2 FQGNSA. The CDR3 has 14 residues. Trimming took off 5 bases at V and 2 bases at J, with 11 bases between the two ends.

CDR3 residues: CASSPRVQQENTGELFF. CDR3 coding DNA: TGTGCCAGCTCACCACGGGTTCAGCAGGAGAACACCGGGGAGCTGTTTTTT. This chain uses TRBV18 with TRBJ2-2; D unclear. The germline V and J ends were trimmed by 1 base and 1 base, with 13 bases remaining between them. Germline V CDR1 and CDR2: KGHSH, LQKENI. This CDR3 comprises 17 residues.

CDR3 protein: CASSYAGTGVAYEQYF. The CDR3 nucleotides read TGTGCCAGCAGTTATGCCGGGACAGGGGTAGCGTACGAGCAGTACTTC. The chain carries TRBV6-5 and TRBJ2-7; 10 nucleotides line up with TRBD1. The CDR3 length is 16 residues. Germline lookup yields CDR1 MNHEY and CDR2 SVGAGI. Germline trimming cut 3 bases from V and 4 bases from J; bases unmatched to any gene: 9.

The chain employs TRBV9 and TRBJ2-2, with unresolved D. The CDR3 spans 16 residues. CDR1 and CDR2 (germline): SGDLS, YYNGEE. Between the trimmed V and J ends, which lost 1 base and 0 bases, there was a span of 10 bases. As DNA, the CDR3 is TGTGCCAGCAGCGTAAACAGCCCCTCGAACACCGGGGAGCTGTTTTTT. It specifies CASSVNSPSNTGELFF.

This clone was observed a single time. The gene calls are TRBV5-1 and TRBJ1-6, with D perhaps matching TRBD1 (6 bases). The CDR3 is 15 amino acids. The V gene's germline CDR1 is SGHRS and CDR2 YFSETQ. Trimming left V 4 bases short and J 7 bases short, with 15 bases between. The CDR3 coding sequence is TGCGCCAGCAGCCTCGGACAGACGGAGAATTCACCCCTCCACTTT. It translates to CASSLGQTENSPLHF.

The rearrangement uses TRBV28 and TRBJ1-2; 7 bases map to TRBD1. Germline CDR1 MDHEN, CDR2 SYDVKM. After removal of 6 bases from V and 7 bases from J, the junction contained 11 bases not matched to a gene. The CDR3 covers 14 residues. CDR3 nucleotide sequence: TGTGCCAGCAGAGGGGCAGGGGGGGTTTTTGGCTACACCTTC. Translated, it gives CASRGAGGVFGYTF.

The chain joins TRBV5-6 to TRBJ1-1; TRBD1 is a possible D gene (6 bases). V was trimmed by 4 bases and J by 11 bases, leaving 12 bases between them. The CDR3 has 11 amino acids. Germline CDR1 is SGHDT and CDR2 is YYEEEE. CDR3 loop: CASSKEGGAFF. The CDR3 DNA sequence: TGTGCCAGCAGCAAGGAGGGGGGCGCTTTCTTT.

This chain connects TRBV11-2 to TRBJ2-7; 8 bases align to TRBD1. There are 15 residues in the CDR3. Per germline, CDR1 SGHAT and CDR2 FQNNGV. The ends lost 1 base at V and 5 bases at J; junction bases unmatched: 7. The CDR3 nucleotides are TGTGCCAGCAGCTTAGCCCGGACAGGGTCCCACGAGCAGTACTTC. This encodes CASSLARTGSHEQYF.

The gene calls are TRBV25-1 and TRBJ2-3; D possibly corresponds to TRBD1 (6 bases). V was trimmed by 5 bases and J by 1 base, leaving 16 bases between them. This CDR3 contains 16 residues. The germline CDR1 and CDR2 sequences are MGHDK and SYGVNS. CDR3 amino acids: CASSTWTVTGTDTQYF. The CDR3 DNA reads TGTGCCAGCAGTACCTGGACAGTAACAGGCACAGATACGCAGTATTTT.

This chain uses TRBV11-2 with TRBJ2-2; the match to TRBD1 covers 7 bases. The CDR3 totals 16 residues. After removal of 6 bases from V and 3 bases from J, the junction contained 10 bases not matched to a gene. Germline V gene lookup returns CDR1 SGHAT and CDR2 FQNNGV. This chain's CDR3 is CASSILGTDDTGELFF. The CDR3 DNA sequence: TGTGCCAGCAGTATCCTGGGGACAGACGACACCGGGGAGCTGTTTTTT.

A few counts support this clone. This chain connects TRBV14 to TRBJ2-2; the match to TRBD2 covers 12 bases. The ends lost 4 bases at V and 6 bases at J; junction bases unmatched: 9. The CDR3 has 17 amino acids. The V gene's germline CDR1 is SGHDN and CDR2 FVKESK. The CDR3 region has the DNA TGTGCCAGCAGCCCCCGATTGACTAGCGGGAGCCCCGGGGAGCTGTTTTTT. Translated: CASSPRLTSGSPGELFF.

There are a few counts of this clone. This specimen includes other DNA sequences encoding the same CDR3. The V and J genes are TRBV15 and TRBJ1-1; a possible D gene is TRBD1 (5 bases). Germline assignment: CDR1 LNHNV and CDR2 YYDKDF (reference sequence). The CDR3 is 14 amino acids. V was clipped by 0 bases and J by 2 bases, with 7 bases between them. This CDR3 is CATSRDRVNTEAFF. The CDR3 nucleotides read TGTGCCACCAGCAGAGACAGGGTAAACACTGAAGCTTTCTTT.

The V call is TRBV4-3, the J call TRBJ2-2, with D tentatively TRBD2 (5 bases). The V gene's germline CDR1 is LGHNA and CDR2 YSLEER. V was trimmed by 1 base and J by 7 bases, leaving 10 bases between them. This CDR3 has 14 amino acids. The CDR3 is CASSQGRAGGELFF. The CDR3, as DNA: TGCGCCAGCAGCCAAGGTCGTGCGGGCGGGGAGCTGTTTTTT.

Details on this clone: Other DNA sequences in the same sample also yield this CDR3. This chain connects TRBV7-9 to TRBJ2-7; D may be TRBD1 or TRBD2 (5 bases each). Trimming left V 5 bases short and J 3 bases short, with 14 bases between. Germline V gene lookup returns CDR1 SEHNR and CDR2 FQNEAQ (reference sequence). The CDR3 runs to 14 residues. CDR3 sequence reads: CASSAAGTDYEQYF. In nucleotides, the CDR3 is TGTGCCAGCAGCGCCGCCGGGACCGACTACGAGCAGTACTTC.

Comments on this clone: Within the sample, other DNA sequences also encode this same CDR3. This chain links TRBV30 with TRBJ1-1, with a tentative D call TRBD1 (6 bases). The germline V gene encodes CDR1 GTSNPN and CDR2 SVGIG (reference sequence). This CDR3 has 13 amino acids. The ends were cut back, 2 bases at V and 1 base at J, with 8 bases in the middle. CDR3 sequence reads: CAWSRTENTEAFF. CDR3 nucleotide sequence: TGTGCCTGGAGTCGGACAGAGAACACTGAAGCTTTCTTT.

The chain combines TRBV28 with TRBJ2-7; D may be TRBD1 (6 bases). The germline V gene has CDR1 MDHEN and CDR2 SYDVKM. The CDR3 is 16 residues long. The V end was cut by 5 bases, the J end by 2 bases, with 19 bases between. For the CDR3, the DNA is TGTGCCAGCAGTCCTGGGGTGGGGGCCGCCCCCTACGAGCAGTACTTC. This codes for CASSPGVGAAPYEQYF.

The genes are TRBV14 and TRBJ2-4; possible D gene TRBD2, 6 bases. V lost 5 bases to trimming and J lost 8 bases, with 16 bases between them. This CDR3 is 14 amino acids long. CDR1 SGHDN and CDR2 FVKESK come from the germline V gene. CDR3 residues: CASSETVWGDIQYF. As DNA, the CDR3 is TGTGCCAGCAGCGAGACTGTCTGGGGGGACATTCAGTACTTC.